These 30 T cell receptor beta chains originate from one sample sequenced in a study of control samples from healthy donors and cancer patients. Here immunoSEQ multiplex PCR was the method, and the copy in TCRdb shows in-frame clones only, minus some. The sample records roughly 120,000 clones, 90% being singletons. The sequencing input was blood. The receptors stem from a human donor in good health. The donor label of this sample is uncertain.

V usage is TRBV7-8 and J usage is TRBJ2-1; the match to TRBD2 covers 11 bases. V was clipped by 1 base and J by 10 bases; unmatched bases: 15. The germline V gene encodes CDR1 SGHVS and CDR2 FQNEAQ. This CDR3 comprises 18 residues. The CDR3 spells CASSLVLAGGAIGREQFF. Here the CDR3 DNA reads TGTGCCAGCAGCTTAGTTCTAGCGGGGGGCGCCATCGGGCGGGAGCAGTTCTTC.

The J gene is TRBJ2-5, the V gene TRBV6-5; D perhaps matches TRBD2 (6 bases). V shed 6 bases and J shed 0 bases, with 8 bases lying between them. Germline loops: CDR1 MNHEY, CDR2 SVGAGI. The CDR3 runs 13 residues. CDR3 bases: TGTGCCAGCAGCCGGGGGTACCAAGAGACCCAGTACTTC. This encodes CASSRGYQETQYF.

The chain carries TRBV12-5 and TRBJ1-2; D may be TRBD1 (6 bases). V lost 5 bases, J lost 5 bases, and 15 bases lay in between. This CDR3 has 14 amino acids. The germline CDR1 and CDR2 sequences are LGHNT and FRNRAP. DNA of the CDR3: TGTGCTAGTGGTAGTACGGACAGACCATATGGCTACACCTTC. It is translated as CASGSTDRPYGYTF.

The chain carries TRBV11-2 and TRBJ1-1; 7 bases are shared with TRBD1. Per the germline V gene, CDR1 is SGHAT and CDR2 is FQNNGV. CDR3 length equals 15 residues. V was pared by 5 bases and J by 0 bases, with 6 bases of the junction left unmatched. This CDR3 reads CASSKQGQLNTEAFF. The CDR3 nucleotides read TGTGCCAGCAGCAAACAGGGACAGCTGAACACTGAAGCTTTCTTT.

DNA for the CDR3: TGTGCCAGCAACCCGGGACAGGGACTTGGAAACACCATATATTTT. Encoded protein: CASNPGQGLGNTIYF. The chain links TRBV25-1 to TRBJ1-3, with 9 nucleotides matching TRBD1. CDR3 length: 15 residues. Germline V gene sequence: CDR1 MGHDK, CDR2 SYGVNS. V was pared by 7 bases and J by 3 bases, with 7 bases of the junction left unmatched.

J is TRBJ1-4 and V is TRBV27; TRBD1 matches 10 bases. Germline loops: CDR1 MNHEY, CDR2 SMNVEV (reference sequence). V gave up 5 bases and J gave up 8 bases; unmatched junction bases: 2. This CDR3 region has 13 residues. CDR3 DNA sequence: TGTGCCAGCAGTGGGACAGGGGAAGAAAAACTGTTTTTT. This translates into CASSGTGEEKLFF.

The chain couples TRBV24-1 to TRBJ1-1, with a weak D call TRBD1 (5 bases). The V gene's germline CDR1 is KGHDR and CDR2 SFDVKD. Deletions cut 5 bases from V and 0 bases from J, with 6 bases between. This CDR3 region has 13 residues. The CDR3: CATSGGLNTEAFF. CDR3 DNA: TGTGCCACCAGTGGGGGGTTGAACACTGAAGCTTTCTTT.

This chain uses TRBV24-1 with TRBJ1-1; D unclear. Germline lookup yields CDR1 KGHDR and CDR2 SFDVKD. V lost 9 bases and J 3 bases, leaving 13 bases between the germline ends. CDR3 size: 13 residues. CDR3 nucleotides: TGTGCCACCTCCGATGTAATGCACACTGAAGCTTTCTTT. This gives the protein CATSDVMHTEAFF.

The V call is TRBV28, the J call TRBJ1-2; no definite D call. Deletions cut 5 bases from V and 4 bases from J, with 11 bases between. This CDR3 spans 13 amino acids. Per the germline V gene, CDR1 is MDHEN and CDR2 is SYDVKM. CDR3 coding DNA: TGTGCCAGCAGTGAACCAGCCAGCTATGGCTACACCTTC. Its protein product is CASSEPASYGYTF.

The J gene is TRBJ2-2, the V gene TRBV7-6; 9 bases fit TRBD2. The CDR3 totals 18 residues. V was pared by 7 bases and J by 1 base, with 13 bases of the junction left unmatched. Germline CDR1 is SGHVS and CDR2 is FNYEAQ. The CDR3 coding sequence is TGTGCCAGCACCAACTCCAATTGGACTAGCGTGAACACCGGGGAGCTGTTTTTT. It specifies CASTNSNWTSVNTGELFF. Full variable domain (outside the CDR3, taken from reference TRBV7-6 and TRBJ2-2): GAGVSQSPRYKVTKRGQDVALRCDPISGHVSLYWYRQALGQGPEFLTYFNYEAQQDKSGLPNDRFSAERPEGSISTLTIQRTEQRDSAMYRCASTNSNWTSVNTGELFFGEGSRLTVL.

This chain connects TRBV19 to TRBJ1-5, with D tentatively TRBD1 (6 bases). This CDR3 comprises 15 residues. Deletions cut 2 bases from V and 2 bases from J, with 10 bases between. The germline V gene encodes CDR1 LNHDA and CDR2 SQIVND (reference sequence). The CDR3 sequence: CASSIRGAGNQPQHF. DNA for the CDR3: TGTGCCAGTAGTATACGGGGGGCGGGCAATCAGCCCCAGCATTTT.

This clone was recorded only once. The J gene is TRBJ1-1, the V gene TRBV9; TRBD1 aligns across 7 bases. Trimming cost V 0 bases and J 4 bases; bases outside gene matches: 12. CDR3 length: 17 residues. Germline V CDR1 and CDR2: SGDLS, YYNGEE. This CDR3 is CASSVGGGAHVGTEAFF. The CDR3 region has the DNA TGTGCCAGCAGCGTAGGAGGGGGCGCTCATGTGGGCACTGAAGCTTTCTTT.

The V and J genes are TRBV10-3 and TRBJ2-2, with 11 bases that match TRBD2. Germline trimming cut 7 bases from V and 7 bases from J; bases unmatched to any gene: 11. CDR1 is ENHRY, CDR2 SYGVKD, per germline. This CDR3 contains 16 residues. CDR3 sequence reads: CAINTSGGNGIGELFF. CDR3 in DNA: TGTGCCATCAATACTAGCGGGGGCAACGGGATCGGGGAGCTGTTTTTT.

The chain employs TRBV30 and TRBJ1-1; no clear D. This CDR3 contains 11 residues. Germline assignment: CDR1 GTSNPN and CDR2 SVGIG (reference sequence). Trimming removed 2 bases at V and 1 base at J, with 2 bases between. The CDR3 loop reads CAWSWNTEAFF. The CDR3 nucleotides read TGTGCCTGGAGTTGGAACACTGAAGCTTTCTTT.

This rearrangement joins TRBV5-1 to TRBJ1-5; no reliable D call. CDR1 is SGHRS and CDR2 is YFSETQ in the germline V gene. V lost 0 bases, J lost 5 bases, and 6 bases lay in between. The CDR3 runs 13 residues. Here the CDR3 reads CASSLDGDQPQHF. CDR3 coding DNA: TGCGCCAGCAGCTTGGATGGGGATCAGCCCCAGCATTTT.

CDR3 amino acids: CASSSPGQGNDEQFF. CDR3 DNA sequence: TGTGCCAGCAGCTCTCCGGGACAGGGGAACGATGAGCAGTTCTTC. The chain combines TRBV7-3 with TRBJ2-1, with 10 bases fitting TRBD1. Germline values: CDR1 SGHTA, CDR2 FQGTGA. The V gene end was trimmed by 4 bases and the J gene end by 8 bases; junction bases not matched to a gene: 8. This CDR3 is built from 15 residues.

The rearrangement uses TRBV12-3 or TRBV12-4 and TRBJ2-7; D possibly corresponds to TRBD1 (5 bases). Trimming took 6 bases from V and 6 from J, leaving 15 bases between them. CDR3 size: 13 residues. The CDR3 sequence: CASSPRQSGEQYF. CDR3 coding DNA: TGTGCCAGCAGCCCTAGACAGTCGGGCGAGCAGTACTTC.

This clone was observed a single time. The genes are TRBV19 and TRBJ2-6; 7 bases agree with TRBD1. The CDR3 is 19 amino acids. V was clipped by 4 bases and J by 0 bases; unmatched bases: 12. Germline V lookup: CDR1 LNHDA, CDR2 SQIVND (reference sequence). The chain's CDR3 is CASSTAGTAYTSGANVLTF. The CDR3 DNA is TGTGCCAGTAGTACGGCCGGGACAGCTTATACCTCTGGGGCCAACGTCCTGACTTTC.

The chain uses TRBV2 and TRBJ2-5, with 8 bases fitting TRBD1. V shed 5 bases, J shed 0 bases, and the junction held 8 bases outside the gene matches. Germline V gene data show CDR1 as SNHLY and CDR2 as FYNNEI. CDR3 length: 16 amino acids. CDR3: CASSPGGRAYQETQYF. DNA of the CDR3: TGTGCCAGCAGTCCAGGGGGCCGGGCGTACCAAGAGACCCAGTACTTC.

V usage is TRBV24-1 and J usage is TRBJ2-3, with TRBD1 as a possible D gene (6 bases). This CDR3 spans 16 amino acids. Germline V lookup: CDR1 KGHDR, CDR2 SFDVKD. V was shortened by 0 bases and J by 1 base, with 10 bases between the two germline ends. This chain's CDR3 is CATSDLNRVGTDTQYF. The CDR3 DNA reads as TGTGCCACCAGTGATTTGAACAGGGTTGGCACAGATACGCAGTATTTT.

The V and J genes are TRBV18 and TRBJ1-1; D is undetermined. This CDR3 has 12 amino acids. Germline-derived CDR1 and CDR2 are KGHSH and LQKENI. The V gene lost 6 bases and the J gene lost 11 bases, with 16 bases spanning the gap. In DNA, the CDR3 is TGTGCCAGCTCCCCCGCGGCTGCAGAGGCTTTCTTT. It specifies CASSPAAAEAFF.

The genes are TRBV7-2 and TRBJ1-2; D remains unclear. The ends were cut back, 5 bases at V and 3 bases at J, with 16 bases in the middle. The CDR3 runs 15 residues. Germline CDR1 and CDR2: SGHTA and FQGNSA. The CDR3 DNA sequence: TGTGCCAGCAGCCCTCGCGTAGTTGTCGACTATGGCTACACCTTC. Translation gives CASSPRVVVDYGYTF.

This chain joins TRBV19 and TRBJ1-5; D gene uncertain. From germline, CDR1 is LNHDA and CDR2 SQIVND (reference sequence). V gave up 3 bases and J gave up 5 bases, with 14 bases separating them. The CDR3 consists of 15 residues. CDR3 amino acids: CASSMLEKRDQPQHF. CDR3 in DNA: TGTGCCAGTAGTATGTTAGAAAAAAGGGATCAGCCCCAGCATTTT.

The chain uses TRBV7-9 and TRBJ1-1; a weak D match, TRBD1 (6 bases). This CDR3 is built from 16 residues. The germline CDR1 and CDR2 sequences are SEHNR and FQNEAQ (reference sequence). V dropped 6 bases and J dropped 0 bases, with 17 bases sitting between them. The CDR3 DNA follows: TGTGCCAGCAGACCCCAGGCTACAGGGATGAACACTGAAGCTTTCTTT. Its translation is CASRPQATGMNTEAFF.

J is TRBJ1-5 and V is TRBV2; 7 bases match TRBD1. With V trimmed by 10 bases and J by 7 bases, 10 bases remained unmatched. The germline V gene has CDR1 SNHLY and CDR2 FYNNEI. This CDR3 spans 13 amino acids. CDR3 amino acids: CAIAPGDRQPQHF. The DNA for the CDR3 is TGTGCCATCGCACCAGGGGACAGACAGCCCCAGCATTTT.

The chain has TRBV11-3 and TRBJ2-7, with TRBD1 matching 8 bases. Germline CDR1 and CDR2: SGHNT and YENEEA. V was pared by 2 bases and J by 8 bases, with 5 bases of the junction left unmatched. The CDR3 contains 13 residues. The CDR3 DNA reads as TGTGCCAGCAGCTTATCTGGACAGGGCAAGCAGTACTTC. Translated, it gives CASSLSGQGKQYF.

The chain links TRBV13 to TRBJ1-4; D possibly corresponds to TRBD1 (5 bases). V lost 2 bases and J lost 0, with 10 bases in between. This CDR3 comprises 16 residues. CDR1 PRHDT and CDR2 FYEKMQ come from the germline V gene (reference sequence). The CDR3 nucleotides read TGTGCCAGCAGCTTAAGGGGTATTTCAACTAATGAAAAACTGTTTTTT. This encodes CASSLRGISTNEKLFF.

The chain carries TRBV2 and TRBJ1-4; D is possibly TRBD1 (6 bases). Germline V gene data show CDR1 as SNHLY and CDR2 as FYNNEI. V lost 4 bases, J lost 7 bases, and 16 bases lay in between. The CDR3 sequence is 15 residues long. The CDR3, as DNA: TGTGCCAGCAGTGGGGGGGGCGGGTTATCTGAAAAACTGTTTTTT. This codes for CASSGGGGLSEKLFF.

The J gene is TRBJ1-1, the V gene TRBV24-1, with TRBD1 as a possible D gene (6 bases). Germline CDR1 and CDR2: KGHDR and SFDVKD. Trimming took off 7 bases at V and 0 bases at J, with 8 bases between the two ends. The CDR3 totals 13 residues. The CDR3 protein is CATRGGLNTEAFF. DNA of the CDR3: TGTGCCACCAGAGGGGGTTTGAACACTGAAGCTTTCTTT.

The chain has TRBV5-1 and TRBJ1-1; perhaps TRBD1 as D (5 bases). V gave up 0 bases and J gave up 11 bases, with 14 bases separating them. Germline-derived CDR1 and CDR2 are SGHRS and YFSETQ. The CDR3 extends over 13 amino acids. The DNA of the CDR3 is TGCGCCAGCAGCTTGGTTGGGGGACGTGAGGCTTTCTTT. This codes for CASSLVGGREAFF.